This TCR beta chain derives from a study of human T cells and chemical hapten exposure. Looking at the study overall: There were weekly diphenylcyclopropenone doses to the scalp for patients throughout the roughly 25-week study. Whole-study findings and limits: The formation of large CDR3 similarity clusters by expanded TCRs significantly exceeded that of controls.

Unique molecular identifiers were affixed to discrete cDNA molecules within the library. TCRdb re-called the RACE reads with MiXCR, one entry per CDR3 protein. The sample has nearly 85,000 distinct CDR3 sequences; under 14% are singletons. Stated time point: patch test 2, 6 weeks after DPC sensitization. Treatment in this sample: therapeutic diphenylcyclopropenone sensitization with weekly scalp DPC. Donation of samples came from alopecia patients who were 18 to 70 years old and suitable for DPC. This clonotype was counted a few times. The antigen remains unidentified. Looked up from germline, CDR1 is KGHSH and CDR2 is LQKENI. V shed 1 base and J shed 5 bases, with 14 bases lying between them. The CDR3 has 15 amino acids.

This chain uses TRBV18 with TRBJ2-5; tentative D call: TRBD2 (5 bases). This TCR was sampled from a man younger than 35 with alopecia areata. Some clones in this sample may be carry-over from other donors' samples. This specimen was whole blood, taken in connection with sensitization to the hapten diphenylcyclopropenone (DPC). CDR3 nucleotides: TGTGCCAGCTCACCACAGGCGAAAGGCGGGGAGACCCAGTACTTC. Protein sequence: CASSPQAKGGETQYF. The complete variable domain, with remaining parts taken from reference TRBV18 and TRBJ2-5, reads NAGVMQNPRHLVRRRGQEARLRCSPMKGHSHVYWYRQLPEEGLKFMVYLQKENIIDESGMPKERFSAEFPKEGPSILRIQQVVRGDSAAYFCASSPQAKGGETQYFGPGTRLLVL.